This T cell receptor (beta chain) is from a study of blood T cell repertoires in COVID-19. Study-level background: Samples taken during acute and convalescent COVID-19 were collected in the United States, Italy and Spain. PBMCs, B-cell-depleted T cells, or T cells provided the cDNA or gDNA that made up the material.

Original data processing: Amplification of reference gene primers provided the estimated nucleated cell counts. Data came from immunoSEQ multiplex PCR; TCRdb stores just in-frame clones and leaves some out. V and J calls and clone size come straight from that table; D and trimming were deduced from the DNA. The top ten hold nearly 0.95% of the sample, which has approximately 150,000 clones, roughly 87% seen once. Germline values: CDR1 MNHEY, CDR2 SMNVEV (reference sequence). V gave up 4 bases and J gave up 4 bases, with 20 bases separating them. The CDR3 extends over 16 amino acids. Sequenced material: peripheral blood. The chain links TRBV27 to TRBJ2-7, with D tentatively TRBD2 (6 bases). The TCR sequence derives from a woman in her fifties or sixties with acute or convalescent COVID-19. CDR3: CASSYGSGPGEYEQYF. CDR3 DNA sequence: TGTGCCAGCAGTTACGGGTCAGGCCCGGGAGAATACGAGCAGTACTTC.